The 25 T cell receptor beta chains below all came from one sample that was sequenced in a study of blood T cell repertoires in COVID-19. Method: immunoSEQ multiplex PCR; TCRdb's copy keeps in-frame clones and lacks some. Of roughly 220,000 clones listed, roughly 85% are singletons. Sequenced sample: peripheral blood. These receptors all stem from a man aged 45-60 years who had recovered from COVID-19.

The chain carries TRBV2 and TRBJ1-6, with 8 bases matching TRBD1. The germline V gene has CDR1 SNHLY and CDR2 FYNNEI. The CDR3 is 15 amino acids. Losses at the gene ends were 5 bases for V and 9 bases for J; bases not matched to a gene: 9. CDR3 DNA: TGTGCCAGCAGTCTCGGGACAGGTCCGACTTCACCCCTCCACTTT. It translates to CASSLGTGPTSPLHF. Based on the CDR3 plus reference TRBV2 and TRBJ1-6, the full variable domain is EPEVTQTPSHQVTQMGQEVILRCVPISNHLYFYWYRQILGQKVEFLVSFYNNEISEKSEIFDDQFSVERPDGSNFTLKIRSTKLEDSAMYFCASSLGTGPTSPLHFGNGTRLTVT.

This clone appeared a few times. This CDR3 reads CASSRTSGSYNEQFF. DNA of the CDR3: TGTGCCAGTAGTCGTACTAGCGGGAGTTACAATGAGCAGTTCTTC. The rearrangement joins TRBV19 to TRBJ2-1; 11 bases match TRBD2. The CDR3 sequence is 15 residues long. V lost 5 bases, J lost 4 bases, and 4 bases stayed unmatched. CDR1 and CDR2 from the germline V gene are LNHDA and SQIVND (reference sequence). The full variable domain, in which reference TRBV19 and TRBJ2-1 provide the parts outside the CDR3, is DGGITQSPKYLFRKEGQNVTLSCEQNLNHDAMYWYRQDPGQGLRLIYYSQIVNDFQKGDIAEGYSVSREKKESFPLTVTSAQKNPTAFYLCASSRTSGSYNEQFFGPGTRLTVL.

J is TRBJ1-1 and V is TRBV6-5, with 7 bases identical to TRBD1. Germline loops: CDR1 MNHEY, CDR2 SVGAGI. This CDR3 has 15 residues. Trimming cost V 5 bases and J 3 bases; bases outside gene matches: 9. CDR3: CASSPPNRGDTEAFF. In DNA, the CDR3 is TGTGCCAGCAGTCCTCCAAACAGGGGCGACACTGAAGCTTTCTTT.

This chain links TRBV19 with TRBJ2-7; 10 nucleotides agree with TRBD2. This CDR3 has 15 amino acids. The V segment lost 7 bases and the J segment 5 bases; nucleotides outside the gene matches: 11. The germline V gene has CDR1 LNHDA and CDR2 SQIVND (reference sequence). This CDR3 is CASTHRASGSDEQYF. The CDR3 DNA follows: TGTGCCAGTACCCATCGGGCTAGCGGGAGCGACGAGCAGTACTTC.

In regard to this clone: Other DNA variants within this sample encode the same CDR3. The V gene is TRBV6-5, the J gene TRBJ2-7; D might be TRBD1 (6 bases). Trimming shortened V by 0 bases and J by 2 bases, and 8 bases separated the two germline ends. Germline V CDR1 and CDR2: MNHEY, SVGAGI. The CDR3 consists of 14 residues. The CDR3 sequence: CASSYSTGTYEQYF. For the CDR3, the DNA is TGTGCCAGCAGTTACTCGACAGGAACCTACGAGCAGTACTTC.

V and J are TRBV18 and TRBJ2-1, with a possible D match to TRBD2 (7 bases). Germline V gene lookup returns CDR1 KGHSH and CDR2 LQKENI. The CDR3 has 19 residues. V lost 3 bases and J lost 0, with 21 bases in between. The CDR3 DNA sequence: TGTGCCAGCTCACCGGTTGGGACTATGGGGGGCAGCTCCTACAATGAGCAGTTCTTC. Translated: CASSPVGTMGGSSYNEQFF.

The V gene is TRBV18, the J gene TRBJ2-7; D is unclear. Trimming took 3 bases from V and 0 from J, leaving 9 bases between them. CDR3 size: 14 residues. Germline V gene data show CDR1 as KGHSH and CDR2 as LQKENI. The CDR3 bases are TGTGCCAGCTCACCGATAGAGAGCTCCTACGAGCAGTACTTC. Amino acid sequence: CASSPIESSYEQYF.

CDR3 loop: CASSLSNFGTGNYGYTF. In DNA, the CDR3 is TGTGCCAGCAGTTTAAGTAATTTCGGGACAGGGAACTATGGCTACACCTTC. This chain links TRBV28 with TRBJ1-2; 9 nucleotides line up with TRBD1. CDR3 size: 17 residues. CDR1 and CDR2 from the germline V gene are MDHEN and SYDVKM. The V gene end was trimmed by 2 bases and the J gene end by 2 bases; junction bases not matched to a gene: 9.

The chain joins TRBV28 to TRBJ2-7, with 7 positions matching TRBD2. This CDR3 comprises 12 residues. Germline trimming cut 8 bases from V and 7 bases from J; bases unmatched to any gene: 8. CDR1 is MDHEN, CDR2 SYDVKM, per germline. This CDR3 is CASGGSLKEQYF. The DNA of the CDR3 is TGTGCCAGCGGCGGGAGTCTGAAAGAGCAGTACTTC.

A remark on this clone: The sample carries other DNA sequences with the same CDR3. V usage is TRBV5-1 and J usage is TRBJ2-7; D gene uncertain. This CDR3 region has 14 residues. In germline, CDR1 is SGHRS, CDR2 YFSETQ. Trimming stripped 0 bases from V and 0 bases from J, with 7 bases between. The CDR3: CASSLVSRSYEQYF. CDR3 DNA sequence: TGCGCCAGCAGCTTGGTTTCCCGCTCCTACGAGCAGTACTTC.

This chain joins TRBV7-2 and TRBJ1-1; the match to TRBD1 covers 7 bases. The V segment lost 5 bases and the J segment 5 bases; nucleotides outside the gene matches: 11. Germline V CDR1 and CDR2: SGHTA, FQGNSA. The CDR3 is 15 residues long. The CDR3 region has the DNA TGTGCCAGCAGCGTAACAGGGGTGGGGTGGACTGAAGCTTTCTTT. It encodes CASSVTGVGWTEAFF.

This chain links TRBV27 with TRBJ2-7, with D perhaps TRBD2 (6 bases). The CDR3 loop spans 14 amino acids. CDR1 is MNHEY, CDR2 SMNVEV, per germline (reference sequence). V lost 5 bases, J lost 5 bases, and 16 bases lay in between. The CDR3 loop is CASSRGLTSHEQYF. In nucleotides, the CDR3 is TGTGCCAGCAGTCGGGGACTTACTTCCCACGAGCAGTACTTC.

This rearrangement joins TRBV5-1 to TRBJ2-7; D possibly corresponds to TRBD1 (5 bases). The CDR3 loop spans 16 amino acids. V lost 4 bases and J 2 bases, leaving 19 bases between the germline ends. The germline gives CDR1 SGHRS, CDR2 YFSETQ. The CDR3 bases are TGCGCCAGCAGCGTGACAGCCTTTCTACTTCCCTACGAGCAGTACTTC. Protein sequence: CASSVTAFLLPYEQYF.

The chain links TRBV3-1 (or the pseudogene TRBV3-2) to TRBJ2-2; unclear D gene. The CDR3 is 14 residues long. V was shortened by 3 bases and J by 1 base, with 6 bases between the two germline ends. CDR1 LGHDT and CDR2 YNNKEL come from the germline V gene (reference sequence). In nucleotides, the CDR3 is TGTGCCAGCAGCCACCTAGAGAACACCGGGGAGCTGTTTTTT. Its protein is CASSHLENTGELFF.

This chain uses TRBV27 with TRBJ2-5; 7 bases map to TRBD2. The V segment lost 1 base and the J segment 5 bases; nucleotides outside the gene matches: 10. In germline, CDR1 is MNHEY, CDR2 SMNVEV (reference sequence). The CDR3 has 16 amino acids. CDR3 sequence reads: CASSLYWEGPRETQYF. The CDR3 DNA sequence: TGTGCCAGCAGTTTATATTGGGAGGGCCCCCGGGAGACCCAGTACTTC.

The rearrangement joins TRBV27 to TRBJ2-1, with TRBD1 matching over 9 bases. Germline trimming cut 5 bases from V and 8 bases from J; bases unmatched to any gene: 10. In germline, CDR1 is MNHEY, CDR2 SMNVEV (reference sequence). The CDR3 has 15 residues. The CDR3 nucleotides read TGTGCCAGCAGTGGTTACAGGGGGCGCAAGTATGAGCAGTTCTTC. Translating gives CASSGYRGRKYEQFF.

This clone was counted once. The gene calls are TRBV24-1 and TRBJ2-1; TRBD1 matches at 8 bases. Germline CDR1 reads KGHDR; CDR2 reads SFDVKD. J gave up 0 bases and V 4 bases, and 10 bases lay outside the gene matches. CDR3 length: 18 amino acids. The CDR3 spells CATSDLGQGKASYNEQFF. The CDR3, as DNA: TGTGCCACCAGTGACTTAGGACAGGGAAAGGCCTCCTACAATGAGCAGTTCTTC.

V gene TRBV6-6 combines with J gene TRBJ2-7; 10 nucleotides match TRBD2. Germline V gives CDR1 MNHNY, CDR2 SVGAGI (reference sequence). This CDR3 is built from 15 residues. With V trimmed by 0 bases and J by 4 bases, 3 bases remained unmatched. In DNA form, the CDR3 reads TGTGCCAGCAGTTACTCTCGGACTAGCGGTTACGAGCAGTACTTC. Protein: CASSYSRTSGYEQYF.

The V and J genes are TRBV5-1 and TRBJ2-3; the D gene is possibly TRBD2 (5 bases). CDR1 and CDR2 from the germline V gene are SGHRS and YFSETQ. The CDR3 has 14 residues. The V end was cut by 0 bases, the J end by 6 bases, with 11 bases between. The CDR3 region has the DNA TGCGCCAGCAGCTTGGTGCTAGCAGCGGATACGCAGTATTTT. This encodes CASSLVLAADTQYF.

J is TRBJ2-7 and V is TRBV19, with 14 bases matching TRBD2. Germline values: CDR1 LNHDA, CDR2 SQIVND (reference sequence). Losses at the gene ends were 4 bases for V and 2 bases for J; bases not matched to a gene: 1. CDR3 length equals 15 residues. CDR3 nucleotide sequence: TGTGCCAGTAGTAGACTAGCGGGAGGGACCTACGAGCAGTACTTC. It encodes CASSRLAGGTYEQYF.

The V and J genes are TRBV28 and TRBJ2-1; D perhaps matches TRBD2 (6 bases). V dropped 5 bases and J dropped 6 bases, with 17 bases sitting between them. The CDR3 sequence is 15 residues long. Germline V gene sequence: CDR1 MDHEN, CDR2 SYDVKM. Written as DNA, the CDR3 is TGTGCCAGCAGTATTTCTAGCGTCAGACTCAATGAGCAGTTCTTC. Translated, it gives CASSISSVRLNEQFF.

The chain joins TRBV19 to TRBJ2-1; D is undetermined. V lost 5 bases and J 12 bases, leaving 11 bases between the germline ends. The CDR3 extends over 11 amino acids. Germline V CDR1 and CDR2: LNHDA, SQIVND (reference sequence). The CDR3 loop reads CASSVYSTQFF. Written as DNA, the CDR3 is TGTGCCAGTAGTGTATATAGTACGCAGTTCTTC. The variable domain in full, completed from reference TRBV19 and TRBJ2-1, reads DGGITQSPKYLFRKEGQNVTLSCEQNLNHDAMYWYRQDPGQGLRLIYYSQIVNDFQKGDIAEGYSVSREKKESFPLTVTSAQKNPTAFYLCASSVYSTQFFGPGTRLTVL.

This clone was detected once. V and J are TRBV5-6 and TRBJ2-5; D is undetermined. The CDR3 covers 13 residues. Germline V CDR1 and CDR2: SGHDT, YYEEEE. V was pared by 1 base and J by 5 bases, with 9 bases between. The CDR3 nucleotides read TGTGCCAGCAGCTTGATAAGCAGGGAGACCCAGTACTTC. Its translation is CASSLISRETQYF.

This chain joins TRBV7-9 and TRBJ2-7, with 12 bases that match TRBD2. With V trimmed by 4 bases and J by 5 bases, 6 bases remained unmatched. Germline V gene data show CDR1 as SEHNR and CDR2 as FQNEAQ (reference sequence). This CDR3 is built from 15 residues. The CDR3 here is CASSSRTSGKNEQYF. DNA of the CDR3: TGTGCCAGCAGCTCCCGGACTAGCGGGAAGAACGAGCAGTACTTC.

The chain has TRBV28 and TRBJ2-1; TRBD2 might be the D (6 bases). Per the germline V gene, CDR1 is MDHEN and CDR2 is SYDVKM. V lost 3 bases and J 4 bases, leaving 19 bases between the germline ends. This CDR3 is 17 amino acids long. CDR3 nucleotides: TGTGCCAGCAGTTTCCCCGTAGGGGACTCAAAGTACAATGAGCAGTTCTTC. Protein: CASSFPVGDSKYNEQFF. Full variable domain (rest looked up from reference TRBV28 and TRBJ2-1): DVKVTQSSRYLVKRTGEKVFLECVQDMDHENMFWYRQDPGLGLRLIYFSYDVKMKEKGDIPEGYSVSREKKERFSLILESASTNQTSMYLCASSFPVGDSKYNEQFFGPGTRLTVL.